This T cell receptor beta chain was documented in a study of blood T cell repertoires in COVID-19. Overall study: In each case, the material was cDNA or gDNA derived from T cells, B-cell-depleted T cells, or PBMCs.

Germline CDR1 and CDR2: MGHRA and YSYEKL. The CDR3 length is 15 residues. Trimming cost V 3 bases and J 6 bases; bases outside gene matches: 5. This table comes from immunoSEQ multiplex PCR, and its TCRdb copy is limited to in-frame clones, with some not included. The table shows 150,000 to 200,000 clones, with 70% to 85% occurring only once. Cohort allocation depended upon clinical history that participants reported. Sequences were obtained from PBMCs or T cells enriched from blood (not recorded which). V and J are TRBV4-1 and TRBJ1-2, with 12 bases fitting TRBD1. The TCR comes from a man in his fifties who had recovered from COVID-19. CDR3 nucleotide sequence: TGCGCCAGCAGCCATACCGGGACAGGGGGCAATGGCTACACCTTC. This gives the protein CASSHTGTGGNGYTF.